This T cell receptor (beta chain) was identified in a study of cytomegalovirus exposure and HLA in healthy donors. Looking at the study overall: The approximately 120 validation repertoires used the same platform as the 650 to 750 first-cohort repertoires, a later analysis reported. Study-level results: In a later analysis, first-cohort TCR clusters were found to tend to co-occur in the roughly 120 validation repertoires.

As for this clone: As yet, its antigen is unknown.

Only in-frame clones appear in the TCRdb table, and some are missing; sequencing was by immunoSEQ multiplex PCR. The repertoire holds 120,000 to 150,000 clones, with about nine tenths as singletons. Trimming took 1 base from V and 6 from J, leaving 16 bases between them. The germline CDR1 and CDR2 sequences are MNHNS and SASEGT. This CDR3 contains 16 residues. The sequencing input was PBMCs. The J gene is TRBJ1-5, the V gene TRBV6-1; D call uncertain. This clonotype originated in a man aged 18 to 29 in good health and CMV-seronegative. The CDR3 nucleotides read TGTGCCAGCAGTGAAGACGGGAATTCACTGGGTCAGCCCCAGCATTTT. Protein: CASSEDGNSLGQPQHF.